Below, 25 T cell receptor beta chains from the same sample are listed, as sequenced in a study of shared clonotypes between healthy human individuals. TCRdb's table, derived via immunoSEQ multiplex PCR, lists solely in-frame clones and lacks some. Here the sample spans 2 million to 2.5 million clones, nearly 97% being singletons. The sequencing input was naive CD4+ T cells sorted from blood. Documented subset: CD45RA+ positively selected. The receptors stem from a man between 18 and 35 years old in good health.

The chain is built from TRBV10-1 and TRBJ1-5; 9 bases match TRBD1. Germline CDR1 reads WNHNN; CDR2 reads SYGVQD (reference sequence). The V gene end was trimmed by 5 bases and the J gene end by 7 bases; junction bases not matched to a gene: 9. The CDR3 covers 15 residues. This CDR3 reads CASSPTGGDGQPQHF. The DNA for the CDR3 is TGCGCCAGCAGTCCTACAGGGGGCGATGGACAGCCCCAGCATTTT.

The chain couples TRBV25-1 to TRBJ1-3; TRBD1 is a possible D gene (5 bases). Trimming left V 4 bases short and J 0 bases short, with 10 bases between. The CDR3 spans 15 residues. CDR1 is MGHDK, CDR2 SYGVNS, per germline. Here the CDR3 reads CASSGQGISGNTIYF. The CDR3 nucleotides read TGTGCCAGCAGTGGGCAGGGTATCTCTGGAAACACCATATATTTT.

The rearrangement links TRBV27 to TRBJ1-1; tentative D call: TRBD1 (6 bases). Germline-derived CDR1 and CDR2 are MNHEY and SMNVEV (reference sequence). CDR3 size: 16 residues. Between the trimmed V and J ends, which lost 4 bases and 1 base, there was a span of 16 bases. The CDR3 bases are TGTGCCAGCAGTTCCCCTTCGACAGGAAAGAACACTGAAGCTTTCTTT. Translating gives CASSSPSTGKNTEAFF.

The V and J genes are TRBV19 and TRBJ2-2; D gene unclear. The CDR3 length is 15 residues. Trimming took 9 bases from V and 7 from J, leaving 21 bases between them. CDR1 is LNHDA and CDR2 is SQIVND in the germline V gene (reference sequence). The CDR3 here is CASHPGPFRIGELFF. The CDR3 DNA reads as TGTGCCAGCCACCCGGGCCCATTTAGGATCGGGGAGCTGTTTTTT.

The DNA of the CDR3 is TGTGCCAGCAGCTTGGGGCGAAGCACAGATACGCAGTATTTT. Amino acid sequence: CASSLGRSTDTQYF. The gene calls are TRBV5-8 and TRBJ2-3; D unclear. Trimming cost V 0 bases and J 0 bases, with 5 bases left between them. Germline V gene lookup returns CDR1 SGHTS and CDR2 YDEGEE. The CDR3 sequence is 14 residues long. Full variable domain (rest looked up from reference TRBV5-8 and TRBJ2-3): EAGVTQSPTHLIKTRGQQATLRCSPISGHTSVYWYQQALGLGLQFLLWYDEGEERNRGNFPPRFSGRQFPNYSSELNVNALELEDSALYLCASSLGRSTDTQYFGPGTRLTVL.

This clone was seen only once. The V and J genes are TRBV28 and TRBJ2-7; D might be TRBD1 (6 bases). In germline, CDR1 is MDHEN, CDR2 SYDVKM. The germline V and J ends were trimmed by 5 bases and 2 bases, with 19 bases remaining between them. The CDR3 has 16 amino acids. The DNA of the CDR3 is TGTGCCAGCAGTAACGTTATTTCAAGGGGGACCTACGAGCAGTACTTC. Translating it yields CASSNVISRGTYEQYF.

The chain has TRBV7-2 and TRBJ1-4, with D possibly matching TRBD1 (5 bases). This CDR3 contains 14 residues. V lost 4 bases and J lost 7, with 13 bases in between. Germline V CDR1 and CDR2: SGHTA, FQGNSA. CDR3 protein: CASSSTGRIEKLFF. As DNA, the CDR3 is TGTGCCAGCAGCTCTACAGGACGGATTGAAAAACTGTTTTTT. The full variable domain, in which reference TRBV7-2 and TRBJ1-4 provide the parts outside the CDR3, is GAGVSQSPSNKVTEKGKDVELRCDPISGHTALYWYRQSLGQGLEFLIYFQGNSAPDKSGLPSDRFSAERTGGSVSTLTIQRTQQEDSAVYLCASSSTGRIEKLFFGSGTQLSVL.

V and J are TRBV5-1 and TRBJ1-1; 8 nucleotides agree with TRBD1. Per the germline V gene, CDR1 is SGHRS and CDR2 is YFSETQ. V gave up 5 bases and J gave up 3 bases; unmatched junction bases: 6. The length of the CDR3 is 14 residues. The CDR3 is CASRGTGTDTEAFF. Here the CDR3 DNA reads TGCGCCAGCAGGGGGACAGGTACGGACACTGAAGCTTTCTTT.

The chain couples TRBV21-1 to TRBJ2-1; TRBD1 is the table's D call, not checked against the DNA. TRBV21-1 is described as a pseudogene. The CDR3 runs 18 residues. As DNA, the CDR3 is TGTGCCAGCAGCAAAGAGGGGTCGAAGCGCCTGTCCTACAATGAGCAGTTCTTC. It yields the protein CASSKEGSKRLSYNEQFF.

This clone was picked up one time. This specimen includes other DNA sequences encoding the same CDR3. The chain recombines TRBV5-4 with TRBJ2-3; D not resolved. CDR3 length: 12 amino acids. Germline V lookup: CDR1 SGHNT, CDR2 YYREEE (reference sequence). Between the trimmed V and J ends, which lost 0 bases and 5 bases, there was a span of 4 bases. The CDR3 here is CASSLAEDTQYF. DNA of the CDR3: TGTGCCAGCAGCTTGGCAGAAGATACGCAGTATTTT.

The chain recombines TRBV6-5 with TRBJ1-1; D gene unclear. The CDR3 sequence is 10 residues long. Germline CDR1 MNHEY, CDR2 SVGAGI. V gave up 10 bases and J gave up 3 bases, with 6 bases separating them. For the CDR3, the DNA is TGTGCCACCGGAGACACTGAAGCTTTCTTT. Translating gives CATGDTEAFF.

CDR3 sequence (DNA): TGTGCCAGCAGCCCGGACAGGGGCTCTGGAAACACCATATATTTT. Its translation is CASSPDRGSGNTIYF. The chain recombines TRBV2 with TRBJ1-3; 9 bases fit TRBD1. This CDR3 spans 15 amino acids. The J segment lost 0 bases and the V segment lost 6 bases, leaving 3 bases of the junction unmatched. Germline-derived CDR1 and CDR2 are SNHLY and FYNNEI. The whole variable domain, filled in from reference TRBV2 and TRBJ1-3, reads EPEVTQTPSHQVTQMGQEVILRCVPISNHLYFYWYRQILGQKVEFLVSFYNNEISEKSEIFDDQFSVERPDGSNFTLKIRSTKLEDSAMYFCASSPDRGSGNTIYFGEGSWLTVV.

V usage is TRBV6-5 and J usage is TRBJ1-6; TRBD1 agrees at 8 bases. With 0 bases clipped from V and 8 bases from J, the junction kept 3 bases outside the gene matches. The germline V gene encodes CDR1 MNHEY and CDR2 SVGAGI. The CDR3 loop spans 15 amino acids. CDR3 residues: CASSYSTGVDSPLHF. In DNA, the CDR3 is TGTGCCAGCAGTTACTCGACAGGGGTAGATTCACCCCTCCACTTT.

V gene TRBV5-1 combines with J gene TRBJ1-1; D ambiguous. The CDR3 is made up of 14 amino acids. Trimming took 1 base from V and 3 from J, leaving 10 bases between them. CDR1 and CDR2 (germline): SGHRS, YFSETQ. CDR3 nucleotide sequence: TGCGCCAGCAGCTTGCCAAAGGTGGACACTGAAGCTTTCTTT. Its protein is CASSLPKVDTEAFF.

This clone has a single count. The chain carries TRBV6-5 and TRBJ1-6; D uncertain. The CDR3 is made up of 15 amino acids. Between the trimmed V and J ends, which lost 7 bases and 0 bases, there was a span of 10 bases. CDR1 is MNHEY, CDR2 SVGAGI, per germline. The CDR3 bases are TGTGCCAGCAAAAGGACGAGCTCCTATAATTCACCCCTCCACTTT. Amino acids: CASKRTSSYNSPLHF.

The V call is TRBV7-9, the J call TRBJ2-3; D is perhaps TRBD1 or TRBD2 (6 bases each). CDR3 size: 15 residues. V lost 1 base, J lost 2 bases, and 10 bases lay in between. CDR1 is SEHNR and CDR2 is FQNEAQ in the germline V gene (reference sequence). The CDR3 is CASSLGGAPTDTQYF. DNA for the CDR3: TGTGCCAGCAGCTTAGGGGGGGCTCCCACAGATACGCAGTATTTT.

This rearrangement joins TRBV5-6 to TRBJ1-1, with 9 bases identical to TRBD1. From germline, CDR1 is SGHDT and CDR2 YYEEEE. With 0 bases clipped from V and 10 bases from J, the junction kept 4 bases outside the gene matches. This CDR3 region has 13 residues. CDR3 DNA: TGTGCCAGCAGCTTGGGACAGGGGGACGCAGCTTTCTTT. Translation gives CASSLGQGDAAFF.

The rearrangement joins TRBV5-4 to TRBJ2-3; 8 positions match TRBD2. CDR3 length: 15 residues. The ends lost 3 bases at V and 5 bases at J; junction bases unmatched: 8. CDR1 and CDR2 from the germline V gene are SGHNT and YYREEE (reference sequence). CDR3 loop: CASSSGSGRRDTQYF. CDR3 DNA: TGTGCCAGCAGCTCGGGGAGCGGGAGAAGAGATACGCAGTATTTT.

In nucleotides, the CDR3 is TGTGCCATCAAGGGAGCGGGCCGGGAGCTGTTTTTT. This codes for CAIKGAGRELFF. This chain links TRBV10-3 with TRBJ2-2, with TRBD2 as a possible D gene (6 bases). V was shortened by 7 bases and J by 9 bases, with 12 bases between the two germline ends. This CDR3 region has 12 residues. Germline CDR1 and CDR2: ENHRY and SYGVKD.

The chain links TRBV9 to TRBJ1-2; TRBD1 matches 9 bases. Germline V lookup: CDR1 SGDLS, CDR2 YYNGEE. The CDR3 is made up of 15 amino acids. V trimming: 4 bases; J trimming: 3 bases; junction bases outside the gene matches: 7. The CDR3 spells CASSPPDRGDYGYTF. The CDR3 coding sequence is TGTGCCAGCAGCCCCCCCGACAGGGGGGACTATGGCTACACCTTC.

The V and J genes are TRBV7-2 and TRBJ2-7, with D possibly matching TRBD2 (6 bases). CDR3 length: 15 residues. Germline lookup yields CDR1 SGHTA and CDR2 FQGNSA. Trimming took 4 bases from V and 5 from J, leaving 18 bases between them. The CDR3, as DNA: TGTGCCAGCAGCTGGGACTCCCATCCCAGAAACGAGCAGTACTTC. Protein product: CASSWDSHPRNEQYF.

V gene TRBV5-1 combines with J gene TRBJ2-3, with TRBD2 matching 9 bases. Germline lookup yields CDR1 SGHRS and CDR2 YFSETQ. Trimming removed 4 bases from V and 3 bases from J; junction bases left unmatched: 3. The CDR3 has 14 amino acids. CDR3 coding DNA: TGCGCCAGCAGCCGGGGACTAGCAACAGATACGCAGTATTTT. Translated, it gives CASSRGLATDTQYF.

CDR3 in amino acids: CASSFHSGTSGRKGNNEQFF. In DNA, the CDR3 is TGTGCCAGCAGCTTTCATTCCGGGACTAGCGGGAGGAAAGGCAACAATGAGCAGTTCTTC. The chain combines TRBV21-1 with TRBJ2-1; TRBD2 is taken as the D call from the table, unchecked against the DNA. TRBV21-1 is shown as a pseudogene. The CDR3 sequence is 20 residues long.

The genes are TRBV4-2 and TRBJ2-1; TRBD1 aligns across 7 bases. Germline V CDR1 and CDR2: LGHNA, YNFKEQ. J lost 3 bases, V lost 4 bases, and 9 bases had no gene match. This CDR3 spans 16 amino acids. The CDR3 DNA reads as TGTGCCAGCAGCCTAACTGACAGGGACCTCTACAATGAGCAGTTCTTC. Translating gives CASSLTDRDLYNEQFF.

This clone came up once. This chain connects TRBV5-4 to TRBJ2-7, with D maybe TRBD1 (5 bases). The CDR3 extends over 14 amino acids. Trimming left V 5 bases short and J 5 bases short, with 17 bases between. From germline, CDR1 is SGHNT and CDR2 YYREEE (reference sequence). The CDR3 coding sequence is TGTGCCAGCAGTCCCTGGGGCCTTCTCCACGAGCAGTACTTC. Amino acids: CASSPWGLLHEQYF. The whole variable domain, filled in from reference TRBV5-4 and TRBJ2-7, reads ETGVTQSPTHLIKTRGQQVTLRCSSQSGHNTVSWYQQALGQGPQFIFQYYREEENGRGNFPPRFSGLQFPNYSSELNVNALELDDSALYLCASSPWGLLHEQYFGPGTRLTVT.